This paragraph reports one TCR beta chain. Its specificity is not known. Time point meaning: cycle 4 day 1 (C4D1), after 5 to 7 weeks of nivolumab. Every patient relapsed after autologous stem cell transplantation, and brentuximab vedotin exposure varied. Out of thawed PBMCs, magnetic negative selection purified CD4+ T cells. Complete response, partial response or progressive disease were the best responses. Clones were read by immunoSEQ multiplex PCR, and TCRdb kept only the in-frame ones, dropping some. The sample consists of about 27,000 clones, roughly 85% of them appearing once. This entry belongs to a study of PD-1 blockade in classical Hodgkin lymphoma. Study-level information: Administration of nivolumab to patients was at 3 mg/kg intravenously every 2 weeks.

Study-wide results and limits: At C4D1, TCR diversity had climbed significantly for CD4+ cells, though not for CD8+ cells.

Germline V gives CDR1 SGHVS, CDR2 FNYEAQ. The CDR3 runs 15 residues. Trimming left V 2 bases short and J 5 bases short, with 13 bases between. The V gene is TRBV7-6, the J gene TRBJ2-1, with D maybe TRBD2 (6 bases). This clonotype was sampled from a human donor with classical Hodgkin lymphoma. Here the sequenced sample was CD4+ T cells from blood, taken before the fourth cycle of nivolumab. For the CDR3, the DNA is TGTGCCAGCAGCTTATTCGCAGGGAGGAACAATGAGCAGTTCTTC. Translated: CASSLFAGRNNEQFF.